This T cell receptor (beta chain) came from a study of OX40 agonist ivuxolimab in advanced cancers. Background on the study: The treatment was a fully human IgG2 OX40 agonist, ivuxolimab. The dose-escalation group included hepatocellular carcinoma, melanoma, renal cell carcinoma and head and neck cancer.

There are 16 residues in the CDR3. V shed 5 bases and J shed 0 bases, with 14 bases lying between them. The germline V gene has CDR1 MNHEY and CDR2 SMNVEV (reference sequence). Broader study findings: Some nonresponders also had low normalized T-cell clonal expansion. In the 0.1 to 3.0 mg/kg range, CD4+ and CD8+ blood T cells had expanded clonally by week 6.

A remark on this clone: Its antigen is unidentified.

The repertoire was sequenced with immunoSEQ multiplex PCR; TCRdb's copy has only in-frame clones and lacks some. The sample has about 96,000 clones, approximately 80% seen once. Sequencing was performed on CD4+ or CD8+ T cells sorted from blood, taken in a trial of the OX40 agonist ivuxolimab. This clonotype originated in an adult with an advanced solid tumor such as melanoma, head and neck, liver or kidney cancer. The V gene is TRBV27, the J gene TRBJ1-3; the D gene is possibly TRBD1 (6 bases). Here the CDR3 DNA reads TGTGCCAGCAGTCCCGGGACACGGCGCTCTGGAAACACCATATATTTT. It specifies CASSPGTRRSGNTIYF.